The next 9 T cell receptor beta chains were all read from a single sample in a study of glioma-infiltrating T cells. Using RNA template, CDR3s of TCR alpha and beta were amplified with iRepertoire arm-PCR. MiXCR, run by TCRdb on the multiplex PCR reads, gives a single entry per CDR3 protein. The sample yields some 10,000 distinct CDR3 sequences, approximately 58% seen once. Sample: glioma tissue, nonneoplastic brain tissue, or PBMCs (not recorded which). The receptors originated from a human donor with low-grade glioma or glioblastoma, undergoing nonglioma brain surgery, or in good health (not recorded which).

This clonotype has only one observation. At one end the junction does not follow the germline gene, possibly because of a read error. CDR3 loop: CASRRAGQAGNGQFF. In DNA form, the CDR3 reads TGTGCCAGCAGACGCGCCGGGCAGGCCGGCAATGGGCAGTTCTTC. The chain is built from TRBV3-1 and TRBJ2-1; the D is unclear. Per germline, CDR1 LGHDT and CDR2 YNNKEL (reference sequence). This CDR3 has 15 residues.

This chain links TRBV7-2 with TRBJ2-3, with TRBD2 matching 11 bases. V lost 6 bases and J lost 9; bases outside the gene matches: 11. Per the germline V gene, CDR1 is SGHTA and CDR2 is FQGNSA. The CDR3 runs 15 residues. CDR3 in amino acids: CASSLGDSGRATQYF. The DNA for the CDR3 is TGTGCCAGCAGTCTCGGGGATAGCGGGAGGGCAACGCAGTATTTT.

At least ten counts were recorded for this clonotype. This may be a read error, as it is one base from a much larger clone. The chain carries TRBV6-1 and TRBJ2-5; D unresolved. Germline V gene sequence: CDR1 MNHNS, CDR2 SASEGT. The CDR3 extends over 13 amino acids. CDR3 nucleotide sequence: TGTGCCAGCAGTCGGGTGAGGCAAGGGACCCAGTACTTC. This encodes CASSRVRQGTQYF.

In its sample, this clonotype ranks as medium-sized. The chain recombines TRBV20-1 with TRBJ2-1; D is undetermined. The CDR3 sequence is 10 residues long. Trimming removed 3 bases from V and 10 bases from J, with 7 bases in between. In germline, CDR1 is DFQATT, CDR2 SNEGSKA (reference sequence). CDR3 region: CSASGAEQFF. The DNA of the CDR3 is TGCAGTGCTAGCGGAGCAGAGCAGTTCTTC.

This clonotype was seen many times. A much larger clone is a single base away; this may be a read error. The J gene is TRBJ1-1, the V gene TRBV19; D gene ambiguous. CDR3 length: 13 amino acids. Germline CDR1 LNHDA, CDR2 SQIVND (reference sequence). V was cut by 8 bases and J by 5 bases, with 15 bases left in between. The CDR3 spells CASRQGSGTEAFF. For the CDR3, the DNA is TGTGCCAGTCGGCAAGGGAGTGGGACTGAAGCTTTCTTT.

Regarding this clonotype: A much larger clone differs from this one at a single base, so this may be a read error. The chain combines TRBV13 with TRBJ1-5; TRBD1 might be the D (5 bases). Germline CDR1 is PRHDT and CDR2 is FYEKMQ (reference sequence). There are 13 residues in the CDR3. The DNA of the CDR3 is TGTGCCCGCAGTTTTCGGATGGGGCAGCCCCGGCATTTT. Encoded protein: CARSFRMGQPRHF. Supplemented by reference TRBV13 and TRBJ1-5, the full variable domain reads AAGVIQSPRHLIKEKRETATLKCYPIPRHDTVYWYQQGPGQDPQFLISFYEKMQSDKGSIPDRFSAQQFSDYHSELNMSSLELGDSALYFCARSFRMGQPRHFGDGTRLSIL.

In regard to this clonotype: One end of the junction fails to match germline, which may point to a read error. The CDR3 coding sequence is TGTGCCAGCAGTTACGACAGTAAGTACACTGAGGCTTTCTTT. Protein sequence: CASSYDSKYTEAFF. The gene calls are TRBV6-2 or TRBV6-3 and TRBJ1-1; TRBD1 is a possible D gene (5 bases). CDR1 MNHEY and CDR2 SVGEGT come from the germline V gene. This CDR3 has 14 residues.

This clonotype was seen at least ten times. V usage is TRBV29-1 and J usage is TRBJ1-3; 9 bases align to TRBD1. This CDR3 has 15 residues. CDR1 is SQVTM, CDR2 ANQGSEA, per germline. J gave up 4 bases and V 3 bases, and 7 bases lay outside the gene matches. The CDR3 protein is CSVEDRGLSGNTIYF. CDR3 in DNA: TGCAGCGTTGAGGACAGGGGTCTATCCGGAAACACCATATATTTT.

V gene TRBV6-6 combines with J gene TRBJ1-2, with D unclear. Germline V gives CDR1 MNHNY, CDR2 SVGAGI (reference sequence). This CDR3 has 13 amino acids. CDR3 loop: CVSGYSLTTGYTF. The CDR3 coding sequence is TGTGTTAGCGGTTACTCCCTAACGACTGGCTACACCTTC.